Listed below are T cell receptor beta chains from one sample, sequenced in a study of beta chain features in type 1 diabetes. The assay was immunoSEQ multiplex PCR, and TCRdb's table has in-frame clones only and misses some. The data contain roughly 150,000 clones, approximately 8% of them singletons. Sequenced input: central memory CD4+ T cells from blood. The source is a woman aged 40 to 50 with type 1 diabetes. Both conserved end residues are part of each CDR3. The D gene is left open where the match is weak. The size of a clone is reported for some rows only, either as once, few or many, or as a class for expanded clones.

clone_size j_call v_call d_call cdr3_aa cdr3_nt
- TRBJ2-3 TRBV5-1 TRBD2 CASNSGGGTDTQYF TGCGCCAGCAATTCGGGGGGAGGCACAGATACGCAGTATTTT
few TRBJ2-3 TRBV7-7 - CASSLGISSADTQYF TGTGCTAGCAGCTTAGGGATCTCTAGTGCGGATACGCAGTATTTT
- TRBJ1-5 TRBV5-1 - CASSFAGGENQPQHF TGCGCCAGCAGCTTCGCGGGGGGGGAAAATCAGCCCCAGCATTTT
- TRBJ2-1 TRBV5-1 - CASSLVGEIDNEQFF TGCGCCAGCAGCTTGGTAGGAGAAATTGACAATGAGCAGTTCTTC
- TRBJ1-4 TRBV5-1 TRBD1 CASSRQGGEKLFF TGCGCCAGCAGCAGACAGGGTGGAGAAAAACTGTTTTTT
- TRBJ1-6 TRBV5-4 - CASTRGVNSFLSPLHF TGTGCCAGCACCCGGGGGGTTAATTCGTTCCTTTCACCCCTCCACTTT
- TRBJ2-3 TRBV5-1 - CASSLTAVGTDTQYF TGCGCCAGCAGCTTGACAGCCGTGGGTACAGATACGCAGTATTTT
few TRBJ1-1 TRBV2 TRBD1 CASSERQGLMNTEAFF TGTGCCAGCAGTGAGCGACAGGGCCTCATGAACACTGAAGCTTTCTTT
few TRBJ1-5 TRBV28 TRBD1 CASSLLRTGPGQPQHF TGTGCCAGCAGCCTACTCCGGACAGGGCCGGGTCAGCCCCAGCATTTT
few TRBJ1-3 TRBV30 TRBD1 CAWSGDRATGNTIYF TGTGCCTGGAGTGGGGACAGGGCAACTGGAAACACCATATATTTT
once TRBJ2-3 TRBV6-1 TRBD1 CASRPDRVSDTQYF TGTGCCAGCAGGCCCGACAGGGTTTCAGATACGCAGTATTTT
few TRBJ1-6 TRBV5-4 TRBD1 CASSQAGGRGSSYNSPLHF TGTGCCAGCAGCCAAGCGGGCGGCAGGGGGAGCTCCTATAATTCACCCCTCCACTTT
few TRBJ1-2 TRBV5-1 - CASSFQGEDGYTF TGCGCCAGCAGCTTTCAGGGTGAGGATGGCTACACCTTC
few TRBJ1-2 TRBV29-1 TRBD1 CSVRTGDGYTF TGCAGCGTTAGAACAGGGGACGGCTACACCTTC
- TRBJ2-7 TRBV4-1 TRBD2 CASSQEGAGGYEQYF TGCGCCAGCAGCCAAGAAGGAGCGGGGGGCTACGAGCAGTACTTC
- TRBJ2-7 TRBV27 - CASSLIPPQTNPSYEQYF TGTGCCAGCAGTTTAATCCCCCCTCAGACAAACCCTTCCTACGAGCAGTACTTC
few TRBJ1-5 TRBV30 - CAWASGLSNQPQHF TGTGCCTGGGCTTCAGGTCTTAGCAATCAGCCCCAGCATTTT
- TRBJ2-5 TRBV11-3 TRBD2 CASSSYRLAGQETQYF TGTGCCAGCAGCTCATACCGACTAGCGGGGCAAGAGACCCAGTACTTC
- TRBJ2-7 TRBV6-1 - CASSEIRTASYEQYF TGTGCCAGCAGTGAAATTAGGACAGCCTCCTACGAGCAGTACTTC
few TRBJ2-7 TRBV2 TRBD1 CATRWDSRNEQYF TGTGCCACCCGGTGGGACAGTAGGAACGAGCAGTACTTC
few TRBJ1-5 TRBV6-5 - CASSYRLNQPQHF TGTGCCAGCAGTTACCGTTTAAATCAGCCCCAGCATTTT
few TRBJ2-7 TRBV15 - CATSRGYSYEQYF TGTGCCACCAGCAGAGGATACAGCTACGAGCAGTACTTC
- TRBJ1-3 TRBV29-1 TRBD1 CSASDRASGNTIYF TGCAGCGCTTCGGACAGGGCCTCTGGAAACACCATATATTTT
few TRBJ1-4 TRBV30 - CAWSVGGLNEKLFF TGTGCCTGGAGTGTAGGAGGGTTGAATGAAAAACTGTTTTTT
few TRBJ1-1 TRBV28 - CASSAYRNEAFF TGTGCCAGCAGTGCATACAGGAATGAAGCTTTCTTT
- TRBJ1-1 TRBV11-2 TRBD1 CASSLLQGETEAFF TGTGCCAGCAGCTTATTACAGGGGGAGACTGAAGCTTTCTTT
- TRBJ2-1 TRBV2 TRBD2 CASSPSGRGEQFF TGTGCCAGCAGTCCTAGCGGGAGGGGTGAGCAGTTCTTC
- TRBJ1-6 TRBV5-1 TRBD1 CASSQGVGSPLHF TGCGCCAGCAGCCAGGGGGTAGGATCACCCCTCCACTTT
- TRBJ1-2 TRBV7-3 TRBD1 CASSPQQGAEGYTF TGTGCCAGCAGCCCGCAGCAGGGGGCGGAGGGCTACACCTTC
many TRBJ1-2 TRBV4-1 TRBD1 CASSQDNGLGQGNYGYTF TGCGCCAGCAGCCAAGATAACGGTCTAGGACAGGGTAACTATGGCTACACCTTC
- TRBJ2-2 TRBV5-1 - CASSSGNTGELFF TGCGCCAGCAGCAGCGGGAACACCGGGGAGCTGTTTTTT
- TRBJ2-2 TRBV11-2 - CASSLDARATGELFF TGTGCCAGCAGCTTAGATGCCAGGGCCACCGGGGAGCTGTTTTTT
- TRBJ2-1 TRBV28 - CASRSGTDTMRQFF TGTGCCAGCAGGTCAGGGACTGATACAATGAGGCAGTTCTTC
- TRBJ1-4 TRBV5-4 - CASSRTRGEKLFF TGTGCCAGCAGCCGAACAAGGGGAGAAAAACTGTTTTTT
few TRBJ2-2 TRBV7-3 - CASSLRTAGELFF TGTGCCAGCAGCCTCAGGACAGCCGGGGAGCTGTTTTTT
- TRBJ2-3 TRBV30 TRBD1 CAWSIGQGTDTQYF TGTGCCTGGAGTATTGGACAGGGGACCGATACGCAGTATTTT
few TRBJ2-5 TRBV4-2 TRBD2 CASSQVSGETQYF TGTGCCAGCAGCCAAGTTAGCGGGGAGACCCAGTACTTC
many TRBJ2-2 TRBV29-1 TRBD2 CSVDVAGNTGELFF TGCAGCGTTGATGTAGCGGGGAACACCGGGGAGCTGTTTTTT
few TRBJ1-2 TRBV6-5 - CASSYDGVYGYTF TGTGCCAGCAGTTACGACGGGGTCTATGGCTACACCTTC
- TRBJ1-4 TRBV13 TRBD1 CASSLGTGGKELFF TGTGCCAGCAGCCTCGGGACAGGGGGCAAAGAACTGTTTTTT
- TRBJ1-5 TRBV18 - CASSPGVSNQPQHF TGTGCCAGCTCTCCGGGGGTTAGCAATCAGCCCCAGCATTTT
few TRBJ2-5 TRBV7-2 - CASSLSVQGQETQYF TGTGCCAGCAGCTTAAGTGTCCAGGGGCAAGAGACCCAGTACTTC
few TRBJ1-1 TRBV27 - CASSLSRAMNTEAFF TGTGCCAGCAGTTTATCTCGCGCCATGAACACTGAAGCTTTCTTT
- TRBJ1-1 TRBV5-4 - CASSLARKGPNTEAFF TGTGCCAGCAGCTTGGCCAGGAAGGGGCCGAACACTGAAGCTTTCTTT
few TRBJ2-1 TRBV6-1 - CASSEALRGNYNEQFF TGTGCCAGCAGTGAAGCGCTTAGGGGAAACTACAATGAGCAGTTCTTC
few TRBJ1-2 TRBV30 - CAWTLYGASGYTF TGTGCCTGGACCCTATATGGGGCAAGCGGCTACACCTTC
- TRBJ1-1 TRBV7-9 - CASSPTGYTEAFF TGTGCCAGCAGCCCGACAGGTTACACTGAAGCTTTCTTT
few TRBJ2-7 TRBV25-1 TRBD1 CASRNYNAGGEQYF TGTGCCAGCAGAAATTATAACGCAGGGGGCGAGCAGTACTTC
- TRBJ2-2 TRBV5-5 - CASSSLGPGTGELFF TGTGCCAGCAGCTCCCTGGGGCCGGGCACCGGGGAGCTGTTTTTT
- TRBJ1-1 TRBV6-5 - CASSGGGKNTEAFF TGTGCCAGCAGTGGCGGGGGGAAGAACACTGAAGCTTTCTTT
few TRBJ2-7 TRBV29-1 - CSVSRYRGEQYF TGCAGCGTTTCCCGGTATCGGGGCGAGCAGTACTTC